Detailed here is one TCR beta chain. This sample was included in a study of blood T cell repertoires in COVID-19. Overall study: Sites across the United States, Italy and Spain contributed samples from acute and convalescent COVID-19. T cells, B-cell-depleted T cells, or PBMCs provided the cDNA or gDNA that served as material.

The V end lost 3 bases, the J end lost 2 bases, and 19 bases lay between the germline ends. The CDR3 is 17 residues long. Germline loops: CDR1 SGDLS, CDR2 YYNGEE. Per the study methods: Estimated nucleated cell counts came from reference gene primer amplification. Sequenced by immunoSEQ multiplex PCR; TCRdb stores in-frame clones only, minus some. The D gene and trimming were derived from the DNA, and the V and J assignments and clone size from that table. This table holds around 100,000 clones, approximately 89% found once. The chain has TRBV9 and TRBJ2-3, with D possibly TRBD2 on 6 matching bases. Sequences were obtained from peripheral blood. The sequence came from a woman aged 80 or over in a cohort sampled during active COVID-19. The CDR3 DNA reads TGTGCCAGCAGCGGGAGACCGGGACTGGGACTCACAGATACGCAGTATTTT. Translating it yields CASSGRPGLGLTDTQYF.